This TCR beta chain was profiled in a study of cytomegalovirus exposure and HLA in healthy donors. The PCR was carried out with 60 Vbeta primers and 13 Jbeta primers. Measured with immunoSEQ multiplex PCR; TCRdb has only the in-frame clones, and not every one. The table includes roughly 100,000 clones, 10% detected once. The CDR3 contains 17 residues. CDR1 and CDR2 (germline): SEHNR, FQNEAQ (reference sequence). V was clipped by 7 bases and J by 3 bases; unmatched bases: 15. The sequencing sample was made of PBMCs. The TCR was taken from a man aged 40-50 years in good health and CMV-seropositive. The gene calls are TRBV7-9 and TRBJ2-3; 8 bases are a match to TRBD2. The DNA for the CDR3 is TGTGCCAGCAACCGGCCGCCTCGGGAGGGCCCTACAGATACGCAGTATTTT. This sequence encodes CASNRPPREGPTDTQYF.